This T cell receptor (beta chain) was sequenced for a study of cytomegalovirus exposure and HLA in healthy donors. PCR involved 60 Vbeta and 13 Jbeta primers. Assay used: immunoSEQ multiplex PCR; TCRdb lists only in-frame clones, some missing. The sample yields about 130,000 clones, around 74% seen once. CDR1 SGHTA and CDR2 FQGTGA come from the germline V gene. This CDR3 comprises 14 residues. Trimming stripped 5 bases from V and 2 bases from J, with 10 bases between. Study conclusions and caveats: A reported reduction in N-insertions relative to the 666-donor mean was seen in an Asian-associated ancestry cluster in a later analysis. Reported results showed that the classifier diagnosed cytomegalovirus status with high specificity and sensitivity.

Details on this clone: The antigen is not known.

Sequenced input: PBMCs. This rearrangement joins TRBV7-3 to TRBJ2-1, with no clear D. The source is a man in his thirties or forties in good health and CMV-seronegative. Here the CDR3 reads CASSPSPTYNEQFF. The CDR3, as DNA: TGTGCCAGCAGCCCAAGCCCAACCTACAATGAGCAGTTCTTC.